This TCR beta chain was captured by sequencing in a study of memory CD4+ T cells and cytomegalovirus serostatus. Study-level background: Healthy Belgian adult donors included about 10 CMV-positive and about two dozen CMV-negative people. Study conclusions and caveats: 67 of 164 known CMV-associated TCRbeta sequences appeared in CD4+ memory. CMV serostatus prediction reached median AUC approximately 0.95, or 0.91 with US-trained model.

Original processing methods: Out-of-frame sequences were removed, leaving about 2.2 million distinct TCRbeta sequences. The protocol was immunoSEQ multiplex PCR, while the TCRdb copy is restricted to in-frame clones and leaves out a portion. The V and J calls and clone size were taken over from that table, and D and trimming were inferred from the DNA. Of around 50,000 clones listed, approximately 78% are singletons. The V end was cut by 2 bases, the J end by 5 bases, with 17 bases between. The CDR3 is 16 residues long. The V gene's germline CDR1 is SGHRS and CDR2 YFSETQ. The sort gate was single viable CD3+CD4+CD8-CD45RO+ cells for memory CD4+ T cells. This clone has a handful of counts. What it recognizes is unknown.

This clonotype originated in an adult in good health and CMV-seronegative. Sequenced sample: memory CD4+ T cells from blood. The chain is built from TRBV5-1 and TRBJ2-1; TRBD2 is a possible D gene (5 bases). The CDR3 DNA sequence: TGCGCCAGCAGCTTAGGGCTCCGGAACGGGGACAATGAGCAGTTCTTC. This gives the protein CASSLGLRNGDNEQFF.